This T cell receptor beta chain derives from a study of control samples from healthy donors and cancer patients. The V and J ends lost 3 bases and 1 base respectively, with 7 bases between them. The germline CDR1 and CDR2 sequences are SGDLS and YYNGEE. CDR3 size: 13 residues. The repertoire was sequenced with immunoSEQ multiplex PCR; TCRdb's copy has only in-frame clones and lacks some. The data hold about 110,000 clones, with roughly four fifths observed a single time. This sequence joins TRBV9 and TRBJ1-1; TRBD1 might be the D (5 bases). The receptor's source is a man between 18 and 35 years old in good health. The sample taken for sequencing was blood. This chain's CDR3 is CASSATGNTEAFF. The CDR3 region has the DNA TGTGCCAGCAGCGCAACAGGGAACACTGAAGCTTTCTTT.